The clone carrying this TCR beta chain was detected many times. Its antigen is currently unknown. The data stem from a study of T-cell memory formation after mild COVID-19. Constant-segment primers served in 5'RACE that generated TCR alpha and TCR beta cDNA libraries bearing sample barcodes and UMIs. TCRdb re-called the 5' RACE reads through MiXCR, storing one row per CDR3 protein. The sample lists tens of thousands of distinct CDR3 sequences; over 15% were seen once. General observations from the study: Memory from before infection featured some responding clones, which suggests cross-reactive memory joined. Largely, contracting CD4+ clones fell within CM and EM, and contracting CD8+ clones within EMRA.

Trimming took off 3 bases at V and 6 bases at J, with 10 bases between the two ends. The CDR3 sequence is 12 residues long. CDR1 is SGDLS, CDR2 YYNGEE, per germline. V usage is TRBV9 and J usage is TRBJ2-7; maybe TRBD2 (5 bases). Source material: PBMCs or a T cell subset sorted from them (not recorded which). This receptor was taken from an adult woman who had mild COVID-19 (a few samples of this study predate the infection). Cell type and time point are not known. The CDR3 protein is CASSATGSEQYF. The CDR3 DNA sequence: TGTGCCAGCAGCGCGACGGGGAGCGAGCAGTACTTC.